This T cell receptor beta chain is from a study of blood T cell repertoires in COVID-19. Background on the study: COVID-19 samples from acute and convalescent phases originated in the United States, Italy and Spain. T cells, B-cell-depleted T cells, or PBMCs supplied cDNA or gDNA.

Trimming cost V 3 bases and J 1 base; bases outside gene matches: 0. The germline CDR1 and CDR2 sequences are MDHEN and SYDVKM. The CDR3 extends over 15 amino acids. In the original processing: Reference gene primer amplification gave estimated nucleated cell counts. The repertoire was sequenced with immunoSEQ multiplex PCR; TCRdb's copy has only in-frame clones and lacks some. That table furnishes V, J and clone size, whereas the DNA furnished D and trimming. The sample lists about 220,000 clones, about 85% seen once, with around 2.9% in the top ten. This TCR derives from a man in his fifties who had recovered from COVID-19. The source material was peripheral blood. This rearrangement joins TRBV28 to TRBJ2-6; 7 bases fit TRBD2. CDR3 in amino acids: CASSFSGSGANVLTF. The CDR3 coding sequence is TGTGCCAGCAGTTTTAGCGGGTCTGGGGCCAACGTCCTGACTTTC.